The 15 T cell receptor beta chains listed next were all sequenced from one sample in a study of monozygotic twins with inflammatory bowel disease. TCRdb reprocessed the 5' RACE reads and stores each CDR3 protein as one record, lacking DNA. The listing contains about 160,000 distinct CDR3 sequences. The source material was blood. All receptors derive from a human donor with ulcerative colitis or Crohn's disease, or a healthy co-twin of an affected twin (not recorded which).

The chain has TRBV27 and TRBJ2-3; TCRdb returns TRBD1, unconfirmable since there is no DNA. This CDR3 contains 15 residues. Germline V gene lookup returns CDR1 MNHEY and CDR2 SMNVEV (reference sequence). CDR3 residues: CASSPPGQTSDTQYF.

The V gene is TRBV7-2, the J gene TRBJ2-3. The CDR3 has 14 residues. The V gene's germline CDR1 is SGHTA and CDR2 FQGNSA. The CDR3 is CASSLGQEGDTQYF.

J is TRBJ1-5 and V is TRBV6-4; the TRBD1 assignment by TCRdb is unverifiable without DNA. Germline V gene data show CDR1 as MRHNA and CDR2 as SNTAGT. The length of the CDR3 is 19 residues. The CDR3 region is CASSRPSFQGRGSNQPQHF.

V is TRBV21-1 and J is TRBJ2-1. TRBV21-1 is reported as a pseudogene. The CDR3 spans 16 residues. This chain's CDR3 is CASSKVLGPVADEQFF.

The chain links TRBV15 to TRBJ2-1. The CDR3 extends over 15 amino acids. Germline lookup yields CDR1 LNHNV and CDR2 YYDKDF (reference sequence). CDR3 sequence reads: CATSFGLRSYNEQFF.

This chain connects TRBV5-4 to TRBJ2-5; the TCRdb D gene call, TRBD2, has no DNA to confirm it. From germline, CDR1 is SGHNT and CDR2 YYREEE (reference sequence). The CDR3 extends over 14 amino acids. This CDR3 is CASSFGGRGETQYF. The variable domain in full, with the rest retrieved from reference TRBV5-4 and TRBJ2-5, is ETGVTQSPTHLIKTRGQQVTLRCSSQSGHNTVSWYQQALGQGPQFIFQYYREEENGRGNFPPRFSGLQFPNYSSELNVNALELDDSALYLCASSFGGRGETQYFGPGTRLLVL.

The chain has TRBV4-2 and TRBJ2-7; no DNA is available, so the TRBD2 call from TCRdb remains unchecked. Germline CDR1 and CDR2: LGHNA and YNFKEQ. The CDR3 is 12 residues long. The CDR3 loop is CASPLREAEQYF.

The chain couples TRBV27 to TRBJ2-1; TCRdb selects TRBD1, and the lack of DNA leaves this call unchecked. The CDR3 runs to 15 residues. Germline-derived CDR1 and CDR2 are MNHEY and SMNVEV (reference sequence). This CDR3 is CASSLGDRWGNEQFF.

The rearrangement links TRBV5-1 to TRBJ1-5. Per the germline V gene, CDR1 is SGHRS and CDR2 is YFSETQ. The CDR3 consists of 14 residues. The CDR3 sequence is CASSLGVVNQPQHF.

V usage is TRBV7-2 and J usage is TRBJ2-3; the TCRdb D gene call, TRBD2, has no DNA to confirm it. Germline assignment: CDR1 SGHTA and CDR2 FQGNSA. The CDR3 runs 15 residues. CDR3 loop: CASSSLGSGGDTQYF.

CDR3 protein: CASSLGLTSSTDTQYF. This sequence joins TRBV11-2 and TRBJ2-3; the D call of TRBD2 rests on TCRdb alone, since no DNA is present to check it. Germline CDR1 and CDR2: SGHAT and FQNNGV. The CDR3 runs to 16 residues.

This sequence joins TRBV11-2 and TRBJ2-4; TCRdb's D call of TRBD2 is untestable without DNA. The germline V gene has CDR1 SGHAT and CDR2 FQNNGV. The CDR3 is 18 residues long. The CDR3 loop is CASSSRPGLAGGGDMQYF. Combining the CDR3 with reference TRBV11-2 and TRBJ2-4 gives the whole variable domain EAGVAQSPRYKIIEKRQSVAFWCNPISGHATLYWYQQILGQGPKLLIQFQNNGVVDDSQLPKDRFSAERLKGVDSTLKIQPAKLEDSAVYLCASSSRPGLAGGGDMQYFGAGTRLSVL.

The J gene is TRBJ1-1, the V gene TRBV5-1. This CDR3 is 15 amino acids long. Per the germline V gene, CDR1 is SGHRS and CDR2 is YFSETQ. The CDR3 here is CASSLEVGSTAEAFF.

This chain uses TRBV11-2 with TRBJ2-5; as DNA is missing, the TRBD1 call by TCRdb cannot be tested. The CDR3 covers 14 residues. CDR1 and CDR2 (germline): SGHAT, FQNNGV. The CDR3 here is CASSPTGGEETQYF.

The V call is TRBV5-1, the J call TRBJ2-2. Germline V gene data show CDR1 as SGHRS and CDR2 as YFSETQ. CDR3 length: 15 amino acids. CDR3 in amino acids: CASSLLRANTGELFF.